This TCR beta chain is from a study of OX40 agonist ivuxolimab in advanced cancers. CDR1 is MNHEY, CDR2 SMNVEV, per germline (reference sequence). This CDR3 region has 15 residues. V was clipped by 0 bases and J by 7 bases; unmatched bases: 6. The assay was immunoSEQ multiplex PCR, and TCRdb's table has in-frame clones only and misses some. The sample yields tens of thousands of clones, 77% seen once. The sequence was collected from an adult with an advanced solid tumor such as melanoma, head and neck, liver or kidney cancer. This chain connects TRBV27 to TRBJ2-4, with 7 bases that match TRBD2. The material was CD4+ or CD8+ T cells sorted from blood, obtained in a trial of the OX40 agonist ivuxolimab. The CDR3 DNA reads TGTGCCAGCAGTTTATCGAGAGTGGGGGGGAACATTCAGTACTTC. Translating gives CASSLSRVGGNIQYF.